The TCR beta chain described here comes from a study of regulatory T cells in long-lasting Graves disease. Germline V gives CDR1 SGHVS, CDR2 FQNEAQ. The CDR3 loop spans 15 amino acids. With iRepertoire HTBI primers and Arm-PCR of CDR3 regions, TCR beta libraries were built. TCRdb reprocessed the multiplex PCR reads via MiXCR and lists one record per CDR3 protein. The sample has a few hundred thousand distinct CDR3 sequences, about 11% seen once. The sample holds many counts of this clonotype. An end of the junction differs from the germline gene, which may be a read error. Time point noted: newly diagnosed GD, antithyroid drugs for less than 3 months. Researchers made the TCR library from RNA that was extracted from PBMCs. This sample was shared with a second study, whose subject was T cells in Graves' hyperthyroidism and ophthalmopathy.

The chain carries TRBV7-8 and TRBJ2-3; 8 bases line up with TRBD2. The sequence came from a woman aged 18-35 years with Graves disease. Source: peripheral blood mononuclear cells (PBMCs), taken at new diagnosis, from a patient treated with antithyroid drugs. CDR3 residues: CASRRLATNTGTQYF. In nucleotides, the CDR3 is TGTGCCAGCAGAAGACTAGCGACCAACACAGGTACGCAGTATTTT.